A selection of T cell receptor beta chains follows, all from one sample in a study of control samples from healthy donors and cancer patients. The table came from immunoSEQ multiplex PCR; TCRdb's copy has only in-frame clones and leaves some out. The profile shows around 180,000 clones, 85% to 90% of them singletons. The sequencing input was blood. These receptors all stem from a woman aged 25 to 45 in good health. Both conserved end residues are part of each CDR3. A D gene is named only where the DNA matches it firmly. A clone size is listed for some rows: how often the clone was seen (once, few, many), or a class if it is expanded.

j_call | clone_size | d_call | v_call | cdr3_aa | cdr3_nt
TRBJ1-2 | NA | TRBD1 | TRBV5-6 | CASIPGTGTYGYTF | TGTGCCAGCATCCCCGGGACAGGGACTTATGGCTACACCTTC
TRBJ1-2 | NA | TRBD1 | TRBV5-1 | CASSLAQGEYGYTF | TGCGCCAGCAGCTTGGCCCAGGGGGAGTATGGCTACACCTTC
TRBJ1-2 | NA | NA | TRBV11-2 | CASSLEAGANYGYTF | TGTGCCAGCAGCTTAGAAGCGGGGGCTAACTATGGCTACACCTTC
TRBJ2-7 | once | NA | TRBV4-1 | CASSQVQGNYEQYF | TGCGCCAGCAGCCAAGTCCAGGGGAACTACGAGCAGTACTTC
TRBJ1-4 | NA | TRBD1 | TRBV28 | CASSLSSTGGRLFF | TGTGCCAGCAGTTTAAGTTCGACAGGGGGCCGACTGTTTTTT
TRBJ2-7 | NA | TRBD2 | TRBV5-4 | CASRGEVAGRAYEQYF | TGTGCCAGCAGGGGCGAGGTCGCCGGGAGGGCCTACGAGCAGTACTTC
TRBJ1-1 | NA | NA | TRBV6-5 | CASRIMDRDKTEAFF | TGTGCCAGCAGGATAATGGACAGAGATAAAACTGAAGCTTTCTTT
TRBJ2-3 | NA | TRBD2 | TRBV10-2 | CASSERLAGGRSTDTQYF | TGCGCCAGCAGTGAGCGACTAGCGGGGGGGCGAAGCACAGATACGCAGTATTTT
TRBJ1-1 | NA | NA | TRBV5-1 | CASSRIVGNTEAFF | TGCGCCAGCAGCCGAATCGTTGGGAACACTGAAGCTTTCTTT
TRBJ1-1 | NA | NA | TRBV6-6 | CASSHPGEGFTEAFF | TGTGCCAGCAGCCACCCCGGTGAAGGGTTTACTGAAGCTTTCTTT
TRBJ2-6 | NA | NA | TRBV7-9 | CASSLVGSGANVLTF | TGTGCCAGCAGCTTAGTGGGTTCTGGGGCCAACGTCCTGACTTTC
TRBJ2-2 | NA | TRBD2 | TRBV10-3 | CAISVAGGTTGELFF | TGTGCCATCAGTGTAGCGGGAGGGACCACCGGGGAGCTGTTTTTT
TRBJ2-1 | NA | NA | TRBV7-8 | CASSLSPLAGYNEQFF | TGTGCCAGCAGCTTAAGCCCCCTAGCTGGCTACAATGAGCAGTTCTTC
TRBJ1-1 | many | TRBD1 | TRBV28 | CASSLDGTGSEAFF | TGTGCCAGCAGTTTAGACGGGACAGGGAGTGAAGCTTTCTTT
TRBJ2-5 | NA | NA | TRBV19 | CASSPPETQYF | TGTGCCAGTAGTCCCCCGGAGACCCAGTACTTC
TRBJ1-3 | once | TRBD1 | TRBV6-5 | CASSLDRTGNTIYF | TGTGCCAGCAGTTTGGACAGGACTGGAAACACCATATATTTT
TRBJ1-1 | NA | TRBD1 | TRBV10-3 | CASKPGQGIWDTEAFF | TGTGCCAGCAAACCGGGACAGGGTATTTGGGACACTGAAGCTTTCTTT
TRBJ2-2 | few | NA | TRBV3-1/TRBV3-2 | CASSWGESGELFF | TGTGCCAGCAGCTGGGGAGAGTCCGGGGAGCTGTTTTTT
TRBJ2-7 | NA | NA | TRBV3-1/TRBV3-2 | CASSQEEGIGSRYEQYF | TGTGCCAGCAGCCAAGAAGAGGGTATAGGCTCTCGCTACGAGCAGTACTTC
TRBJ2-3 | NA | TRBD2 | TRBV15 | CATSMGLAGVNTDTQYF | TGTGCCACCAGCATGGGACTAGCGGGGGTCAACACAGATACGCAGTATTTT
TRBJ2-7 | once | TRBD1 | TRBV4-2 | CASSQDLGQAYEQYF | TGTGCCAGCAGCCAAGATCTTGGACAGGCCTACGAGCAGTACTTC
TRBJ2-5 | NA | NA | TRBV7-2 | CASRASVQETQYF | TGTGCCAGCAGGGCTAGCGTACAAGAGACCCAGTACTTC
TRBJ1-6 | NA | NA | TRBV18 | CASSPSPVPNSPLHF | TGTGCCAGCTCACCATCCCCAGTGCCAAATTCACCCCTCCACTTT
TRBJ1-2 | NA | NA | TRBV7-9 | CASTRRDYGYTF | TGTGCCAGCACCAGGAGGGACTATGGCTACACCTTC
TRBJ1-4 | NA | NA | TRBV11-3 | CASSLVSPQGNEKLFF | TGTGCCAGCAGCTTAGTCTCGCCCCAAGGTAATGAAAAACTGTTTTTT
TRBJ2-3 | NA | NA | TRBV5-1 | CASSLVQGVSDTQYF | TGCGCCAGCAGCTTGGTACAGGGAGTGTCAGATACGCAGTATTTT
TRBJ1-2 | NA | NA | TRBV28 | CASSLMGLGYTF | TGTGCCAGCAGTTTAATGGGCCTTGGCTACACCTTC
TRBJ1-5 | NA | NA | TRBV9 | CASSVGSATGNQPQHF | TGTGCCAGCAGCGTAGGGTCAGCGACAGGAAATCAGCCCCAGCATTTT
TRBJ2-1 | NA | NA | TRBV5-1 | CASSFGKSSGYEQFF | TGCGCCAGCAGCTTTGGGAAGTCATCAGGCTATGAGCAGTTCTTC
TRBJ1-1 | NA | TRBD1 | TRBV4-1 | CASSLRGQGASYTEAFF | TGCGCCAGCAGCCTTCGAGGGCAGGGGGCGTCGTACACTGAAGCTTTCTTT